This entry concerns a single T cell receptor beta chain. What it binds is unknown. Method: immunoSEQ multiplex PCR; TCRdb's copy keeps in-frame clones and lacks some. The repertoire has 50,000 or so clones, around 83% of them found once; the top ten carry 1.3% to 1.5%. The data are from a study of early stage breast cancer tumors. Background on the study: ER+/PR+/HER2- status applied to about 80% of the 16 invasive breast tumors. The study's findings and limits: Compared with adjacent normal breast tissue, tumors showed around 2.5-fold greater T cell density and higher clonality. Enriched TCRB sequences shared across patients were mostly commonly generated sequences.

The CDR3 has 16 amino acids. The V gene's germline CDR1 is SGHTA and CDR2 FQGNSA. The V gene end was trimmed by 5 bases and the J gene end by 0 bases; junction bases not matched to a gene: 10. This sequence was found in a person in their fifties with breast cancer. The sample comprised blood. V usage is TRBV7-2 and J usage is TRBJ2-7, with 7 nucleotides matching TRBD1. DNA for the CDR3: TGTGCCAGCAGCATGTTAACAGGGGACAGCTCCTACGAGCAGTACTTC. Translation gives CASSMLTGDSSYEQYF.